This is a list of T cell receptor beta chains from one sample in a study of regulatory T cells in long-lasting Graves disease. Each CDR3 protein gets one entry after TCRdb re-called the multiplex PCR reads with MiXCR. The table shows 600,000 to 800,000 distinct CDR3 sequences, with around 32% occurring only once. The sample here was peripheral blood mononuclear cells (PBMCs), taken when the disease was refractory, from a patient treated with antithyroid drugs. Every receptor here comes from a female donor with Graves disease. Each CDR3 is given with its conserved first and last residue. Each record gives: D gene, J gene, V gene, CDR3 protein. The D gene is left open where the match is weak.

>TRBD2|TRBJ2-7|TRBV20-1
CSARGEYEQYF
>TRBD1|TRBJ2-1|TRBV11-2
CASSLGTKGTANEQFF
>.|TRBJ1-1|TRBV27
CASRRTELMNTEAFF
>TRBD2|TRBJ2-5|TRBV12-3/TRBV12-4
CASSSYGTSGSTGRETQYF
>.|TRBJ2-7|TRBV5-1
CASSLVVQSYEQYF
>TRBD1|TRBJ2-5|TRBV9
CASSVGGGRETQYF
>.|TRBJ2-5|TRBV13
CASSLVGVYQETQYF
>.|TRBJ2-7|TRBV12-3/TRBV12-4
CASSFDWTEQYF
>.|TRBJ1-4|TRBV3-1
CASSQDPGMGKLFF
>.|TRBJ2-7|TRBV20-1
CSARDQGRTYEQYF
>.|TRBJ1-1|TRBV29-1
CSVRPNTEAFF
>.|TRBJ1-1|TRBV5-1
CASSSLQGMNTEAFF
>TRBD1|TRBJ1-4|TRBV7-9
CASRDRSNEKLFF
>TRBD1|TRBJ2-7|TRBV6-9
CASSSYRGSYEQYF
>.|TRBJ1-5|TRBV7-6
CASSLDQGGQPQHF
>TRBD1|TRBJ1-5|TRBV20-1
CSARPPGTGGDQPQHF
>.|TRBJ1-5|TRBV28
CASSLTGGHYSNQPQHF
>.|TRBJ1-4|TRBV28
CASSLYGAQGVEKLFF
>.|TRBJ2-7|TRBV28
CASREAGQPCEQYF
>.|TRBJ1-2|TRBV7-9
CASSLLRTAFGDTF
>.|TRBJ1-5|TRBV24-1
CATSGGTFSNQPQHF
>.|TRBJ1-4|TRBV4-1
CASSQKQGWEKLFF